This TCR beta chain was obtained from a study of T cell responses to AZD1222 COVID-19 vaccine. TCRdb's copy holds only in-frame clones and misses some; the assay was immunoSEQ multiplex PCR. The profile covers more than 80,000 clones, with 70% to 90% appearing a single time and over 9% taken by the ten largest. Germline V gene sequence: CDR1 LNHNV, CDR2 YYDKDF (reference sequence). The CDR3 length is 14 residues. Trimming took 0 bases from V and 7 from J, leaving 7 bases between them. The sample was peripheral blood, taken on day 0 of MenACWY control vaccination. The sequence was obtained from an adult in good health. V and J are TRBV15 and TRBJ1-6; D is unclear. The CDR3 spells CATSRDLENSPLHF. CDR3 DNA: TGTGCCACCAGCAGAGATTTGGAGAATTCACCCCTCCACTTT.